These 18 T cell receptor beta chains were sequenced from one sample in a study of blood T cell repertoires in COVID-19. Sequencing was performed with immunoSEQ multiplex PCR; in TCRdb, only in-frame clones are kept and a portion is missing. This repertoire shows about 250,000 clones, approximately 82% found once; its top ten account for roughly 5.8%. Sequenced sample: peripheral blood. The receptors come from a man older than 75 with acute or convalescent COVID-19.

The chain has TRBV7-2 and TRBJ2-7; weak D call: TRBD2 (5 bases). The CDR3 totals 15 residues. Germline CDR1 and CDR2: SGHTA and FQGNSA. V gave up 4 bases and J gave up 3 bases, with 16 bases separating them. CDR3 nucleotide sequence: TGTGCCAGCAGCTCTCCCGGTCGGGGTCACTACGAGCAGTACTTC. As protein: CASSSPGRGHYEQYF.

The V call is TRBV28, the J call TRBJ1-3; no definite D call. The V end was cut by 5 bases, the J end by 0 bases, with 14 bases between. The CDR3 spans 16 residues. The germline V gene encodes CDR1 MDHEN and CDR2 SYDVKM. CDR3 region: CASSRRAGSSGNTIYF. The CDR3 coding sequence is TGTGCCAGCAGTCGAAGGGCCGGGAGCTCTGGAAACACCATATATTTT.

V gene TRBV15 combines with J gene TRBJ2-2, with TRBD1 identical over 11 bases. The CDR3 has 16 amino acids. V shed 7 bases, J shed 0 bases, and the junction held 4 bases outside the gene matches. Germline CDR1 reads LNHNV; CDR2 reads YYDKDF (reference sequence). In nucleotides, the CDR3 is TGTGCCACCACCGGACAGGGGGCGACGAACACCGGGGAGCTGTTTTTT. It is translated as CATTGQGATNTGELFF.

The chain couples TRBV2 to TRBJ1-2; 8 positions agree with TRBD1. V lost 6 bases to trimming and J lost 1 base; unmatched junction nucleotides: 7. Germline-derived CDR1 and CDR2 are SNHLY and FYNNEI. The CDR3 extends over 15 amino acids. The DNA of the CDR3 is TGTGCCAGCAGCCGGGACAGGATAGTTAACTATGGCTACACCTTC. Translating gives CASSRDRIVNYGYTF.

This clone was detected only once. V usage is TRBV6-5 and J usage is TRBJ2-7; the match to TRBD1 covers 8 bases. Germline CDR1 and CDR2: MNHEY and SVGAGI. The CDR3 totals 13 residues. V dropped 6 bases and J dropped 6; count of bases not matched to a gene: 7. The CDR3 protein is CASSQQGVGEQYF. DNA of the CDR3: TGTGCCAGCAGCCAACAGGGGGTGGGCGAGCAGTACTTC.

The CDR3 DNA follows: TGTGCCAGTAAACGGGAGCCCGCCGGGGAGCTGTTTTTT. Protein product: CASKREPAGELFF. The chain couples TRBV19 to TRBJ2-2; tentatively, D is TRBD2 (6 bases). Per germline, CDR1 LNHDA and CDR2 SQIVND (reference sequence). Trimming stripped 7 bases from V and 6 bases from J, with 12 bases between. CDR3 length equals 13 residues.

This clone was observed once. CDR3 in amino acids: CASSIFPGTRTEQYF. CDR3 in DNA: TGTGCCAGTAGTATTTTCCCAGGGACTAGGACCGAGCAGTACTTC. The chain carries TRBV19 and TRBJ2-7; 8 positions match TRBD2. The CDR3 extends over 15 amino acids. The V and J ends lost 3 bases and 6 bases, in that order; junction bases with no gene match: 10. Germline V gives CDR1 LNHDA, CDR2 SQIVND (reference sequence).

V usage is TRBV3-1 (or the pseudogene TRBV3-2) and J usage is TRBJ2-2, with 10 bases matching TRBD2. Germline V gives CDR1 LGHDT, CDR2 YNNKEL (reference sequence). This CDR3 has 15 residues. V trimming: 3 bases; J trimming: 10 bases; junction bases outside the gene matches: 8. CDR3 residues: CASSQMSGRASELFF. Here the CDR3 DNA reads TGTGCCAGCAGCCAGATGAGCGGGAGGGCCTCGGAGCTGTTTTTT.

The chain links TRBV4-1 to TRBJ2-1; 9 positions agree with TRBD2. Germline lookup yields CDR1 MGHRA and CDR2 YSYEKL. V shed 3 bases and J 1 base; nucleotides not matched to a gene: 13. The CDR3 is made up of 19 amino acids. This CDR3 reads CASSQRAQLAGLSYNEQFF. CDR3 DNA sequence: TGCGCCAGCAGCCAGAGGGCGCAACTAGCGGGTTTATCCTACAATGAGCAGTTCTTC.

The chain carries TRBV10-3 and TRBJ1-2; TRBD1 agrees at 7 bases. CDR3 size: 17 residues. From germline, CDR1 is ENHRY and CDR2 SYGVKD. V dropped 8 bases and J dropped 0; count of bases not matched to a gene: 15. CDR3 sequence: CAIGPSPTGAANYGYTF. The CDR3 coding sequence is TGTGCCATCGGCCCAAGTCCTACAGGGGCTGCTAACTATGGCTACACCTTC.

The sample holds a few counts of this clone. The V call is TRBV6-5, the J call TRBJ1-1, with TRBD1 as a possible D gene (6 bases). This CDR3 has 13 residues. The germline V gene has CDR1 MNHEY and CDR2 SVGAGI. Trimming pared 7 bases from V and 4 bases from J, leaving 13 bases between. Written as DNA, the CDR3 is TGTGCCAGCAACCCTACAGGGTTCACTGAAGCTTTCTTT. It translates to CASNPTGFTEAFF.

This rearrangement joins TRBV30 to TRBJ1-5; 9 positions agree with TRBD1. J gave up 0 bases and V 3 bases, and 15 bases lay outside the gene matches. The CDR3 covers 19 residues. CDR1 is GTSNPN and CDR2 is SVGIG in the germline V gene (reference sequence). CDR3 DNA sequence: TGTGCCTGGAGCGACCGACAGGGGGGCCCCACTGCTAGCAATCAGCCCCAGCATTTT. It specifies CAWSDRQGGPTASNQPQHF.

The genes are TRBV24-1 and TRBJ2-3; D not certain. Trimming took off 4 bases at V and 4 bases at J, with 8 bases between the two ends. Looked up from germline, CDR1 is KGHDR and CDR2 is SFDVKD. The CDR3 length is 13 residues. CDR3 sequence reads: CATSERIADTQYF. As DNA, the CDR3 is TGTGCCACCAGTGAGAGAATCGCAGATACGCAGTATTTT.

This chain connects TRBV28 to TRBJ2-6; weak D call: TRBD1 (6 bases). The germline gives CDR1 MDHEN, CDR2 SYDVKM. CDR3 size: 15 residues. The V end was cut by 7 bases, the J end by 2 bases, with 12 bases between. CDR3 protein: CASTVQGAGANVLTF. The CDR3 region has the DNA TGTGCCAGCACCGTACAGGGAGCTGGGGCCAACGTCCTGACTTTC. The full variable domain, completed using reference TRBV28 and TRBJ2-6, is DVKVTQSSRYLVKRTGEKVFLECVQDMDHENMFWYRQDPGLGLRLIYFSYDVKMKEKGDIPEGYSVSREKKERFSLILESASTNQTSMYLCASTVQGAGANVLTFGAGSRLTVL.

The chain uses TRBV5-1 and TRBJ2-5; the match to TRBD1 covers 9 bases. V dropped 6 bases and J dropped 7; count of bases not matched to a gene: 10. Per germline, CDR1 SGHRS and CDR2 YFSETQ. The CDR3 has 14 amino acids. CDR3 nucleotides: TGCGCCAGCATACCCTCGACAGGGGGAGTGACCCAGTACTTC. Its protein product is CASIPSTGGVTQYF.

The rearrangement uses TRBV12-3 or TRBV12-4 and TRBJ1-2; weak D call: TRBD1 (6 bases). V lost 5 bases, J lost 5 bases, and 12 bases lay in between. This CDR3 has 13 residues. In DNA form, the CDR3 reads TGTGCCAGCAGTAGGGGGGGGATTTATGGCTACACCTTC. Amino acids: CASSRGGIYGYTF.

This sequence joins TRBV28 and TRBJ1-1; a weak D match, TRBD1 (6 bases). Germline assignment: CDR1 MDHEN and CDR2 SYDVKM. The length of the CDR3 is 12 residues. V lost 6 bases, J lost 11 bases, and 16 bases lay in between. CDR3 loop: CASSELGAPAFF. The CDR3 DNA follows: TGTGCCAGCAGCGAATTGGGGGCGCCGGCTTTCTTT.

The chain has TRBV10-3 and TRBJ2-6; D possibly corresponds to TRBD1 (6 bases). Trimming removed 3 bases from V and 1 base from J, with 7 bases in between. CDR1 and CDR2 (germline): ENHRY, SYGVKD. The CDR3 is made up of 15 amino acids. The CDR3 DNA reads TGTGCCATCAGTGAAACAGGGTCTGGGGCCAACGTCCTGACTTTC. Amino acid sequence: CAISETGSGANVLTF.